A selection of T cell receptor beta chains follows, all from one sample in a study of blood T cell repertoires in COVID-19. Data came from immunoSEQ multiplex PCR; TCRdb stores just in-frame clones and leaves some out. This sample has hundreds of thousands of clones; around 86% occur once, and the top ten carry under 1.5%. Sequenced: peripheral blood. Receptors originate from a woman in her 30s with active or convalescent COVID-19. Both conserved end residues are part of each CDR3. Each record gives: clone size, D gene, V gene, J gene, CDR3 DNA, CDR3 protein. A D gene is named only where the DNA matches it firmly. The size field is filled for only some rows; it gives once, few, many or a size class.

clone size: -; D gene: TRBD1; V gene: TRBV9; J gene: TRBJ1-3; CDR3 DNA: TGTGCCAGCAGCGTGGGTGGGGGACAGGGTGGAAACACCATATATTTT; CDR3 protein: CASSVGGGQGGNTIYF
clone size: -; D gene: TRBD2; V gene: TRBV11-3; J gene: TRBJ2-3; CDR3 DNA: TGTGCCAGCAGCCCGCGGACTAGCGGTAGCACAGATACGCAGTATTTT; CDR3 protein: CASSPRTSGSTDTQYF
clone size: -; D gene: -; V gene: TRBV4-2; J gene: TRBJ1-2; CDR3 DNA: TGTGCCAGCAGCCATAGTACAGGGTTTGAGAACTATGGCTACACCTTC; CDR3 protein: CASSHSTGFENYGYTF
clone size: -; D gene: -; V gene: TRBV9; J gene: TRBJ2-1; CDR3 DNA: TGTGCCAGCAGCGTAGCGGGGGGCCGGGGCGATGAGCAGTTCTTC; CDR3 protein: CASSVAGGRGDEQFF
clone size: -; D gene: -; V gene: TRBV6-1; J gene: TRBJ1-6; CDR3 DNA: TGTGCCAGCAGTGATGATATGAGCAGCAGGGATTCACCCCTCCACTTT; CDR3 protein: CASSDDMSSRDSPLHF
clone size: -; D gene: -; V gene: TRBV4-2; J gene: TRBJ2-1; CDR3 DNA: TGTGCCAGCAGCCAGGACAAGGAGTCCGACTACAATGAGCAGTTCTTC; CDR3 protein: CASSQDKESDYNEQFF
clone size: -; D gene: -; V gene: TRBV5-1; J gene: TRBJ2-6; CDR3 DNA: TGCGCCAGCAGCTTAGATGTCGGCTCTGGGGCCAACGTCCTGACTTTC; CDR3 protein: CASSLDVGSGANVLTF
clone size: once; D gene: -; V gene: TRBV14; J gene: TRBJ1-2; CDR3 DNA: TGTGCCAGCAGCCAAGATCTGGGCGTCGGTGGCTACACCTTC; CDR3 protein: CASSQDLGVGGYTF
clone size: -; D gene: -; V gene: TRBV7-9; J gene: TRBJ1-3; CDR3 DNA: TGTGCCAGCAGCAACAGGGACCGGGGAAACACCATATATTTT; CDR3 protein: CASSNRDRGNTIYF
clone size: -; D gene: -; V gene: TRBV5-6; J gene: TRBJ1-1; CDR3 DNA: TGTGCCAGCAGCTTTCCGGGCAGGGGGAACACTGAAGCTTTCTTT; CDR3 protein: CASSFPGRGNTEAFF
clone size: -; D gene: -; V gene: TRBV7-9; J gene: TRBJ2-7; CDR3 DNA: TGTGCCAGCAGCACACCCGGGACTGGCGCCTACGAGCAGTACTTC; CDR3 protein: CASSTPGTGAYEQYF
clone size: -; D gene: -; V gene: TRBV19; J gene: TRBJ1-3; CDR3 DNA: TGTGCCACTCGGAAGGGGAACACCATATATTTT; CDR3 protein: CATRKGNTIYF
clone size: -; D gene: -; V gene: TRBV28; J gene: TRBJ1-5; CDR3 DNA: TGTGCCAGCAGTCTCGAACGGGAGAATCAGCCCCAGCATTTT; CDR3 protein: CASSLERENQPQHF
clone size: once; D gene: -; V gene: TRBV29-1; J gene: TRBJ2-5; CDR3 DNA: TGCAGCGTTGAAACTAGCCAAGAGACCCAGTACTTC; CDR3 protein: CSVETSQETQYF
clone size: -; D gene: -; V gene: TRBV6-5; J gene: TRBJ1-4; CDR3 DNA: TGTGCCAGCAGTACCGGGACTCTTTATGAAAAACTGTTTTTT; CDR3 protein: CASSTGTLYEKLFF
clone size: -; D gene: TRBD1; V gene: TRBV9; J gene: TRBJ2-2; CDR3 DNA: TGTGCCAGCAGCCCAGCAAGGACAGGGGACACCGGGGAGCTGTTTTTT; CDR3 protein: CASSPARTGDTGELFF
clone size: -; D gene: TRBD2; V gene: TRBV2; J gene: TRBJ2-3; CDR3 DNA: TGTGCCAGCGCGGGACTATCTCAGTATACGCAGTATTTT; CDR3 protein: CASAGLSQYTQYF
clone size: -; D gene: TRBD2; V gene: TRBV10-1; J gene: TRBJ2-3; CDR3 DNA: TGCGCCAGCAGTGAATCTAGCGGGAGAGACACAGATACGCAGTATTTT; CDR3 protein: CASSESSGRDTDTQYF
clone size: -; D gene: TRBD2; V gene: TRBV7-9; J gene: TRBJ2-1; CDR3 DNA: TGTGCCAGCAGCCTGGGGACTAGCGGGACTGTCTCCTACAATGAGCAGTTCTTC; CDR3 protein: CASSLGTSGTVSYNEQFF
clone size: few; D gene: -; V gene: TRBV6-5; J gene: TRBJ2-3; CDR3 DNA: TGTGCCAGCAGGGAGTCTAGCCTCAGGGATACGCAGTATTTT; CDR3 protein: CASRESSLRDTQYF
clone size: -; D gene: -; V gene: TRBV3-1/TRBV3-2; J gene: TRBJ1-1; CDR3 DNA: TGTGCCAGCAGCCAAAAGGACTTCGGGGGCACTGAAGCTTTCTTT; CDR3 protein: CASSQKDFGGTEAFF
clone size: -; D gene: -; V gene: TRBV6-5; J gene: TRBJ1-2; CDR3 DNA: TGTGCCAGCAGTTACGTGACCGGGGGAGGTGGCTACACCTTC; CDR3 protein: CASSYVTGGGGYTF
clone size: -; D gene: TRBD1; V gene: TRBV18; J gene: TRBJ1-1; CDR3 DNA: TGTGCCAGCTCACTGGGACAGGTTCAGAACACTGAAGCTTTCTTT; CDR3 protein: CASSLGQVQNTEAFF
clone size: -; D gene: TRBD2; V gene: TRBV4-1; J gene: TRBJ2-5; CDR3 DNA: TGCGCCAGCAGCCCCCACCAACTAGCGGGAGAAGAGACCCAGTACTTC; CDR3 protein: CASSPHQLAGEETQYF
clone size: once; D gene: -; V gene: TRBV5-1; J gene: TRBJ1-1; CDR3 DNA: TGCGCCAGCAGCTTGGTGGGGGCGAGCACTGAAGCTTTCTTT; CDR3 protein: CASSLVGASTEAFF
clone size: -; D gene: -; V gene: TRBV6-4; J gene: TRBJ1-1; CDR3 DNA: TGTGCCAGCAGTAGTCTCGCCGGGAACACTGAAGCTTTCTTT; CDR3 protein: CASSSLAGNTEAFF
clone size: -; D gene: -; V gene: TRBV11-3; J gene: TRBJ1-1; CDR3 DNA: TGTGCCAGCAGAGGACAGATGAACACTGAAGCTTTCTTT; CDR3 protein: CASRGQMNTEAFF
clone size: -; D gene: -; V gene: TRBV4-2; J gene: TRBJ1-4; CDR3 DNA: TGTGCCAGCAGCCAAATGCCGGGGGTCTCCCCAACTAATGAAAAACTGTTTTTT; CDR3 protein: CASSQMPGVSPTNEKLFF
clone size: -; D gene: -; V gene: TRBV4-2; J gene: TRBJ2-3; CDR3 DNA: TGTGCCAGCAGCCAAGATCAGGGGTGGGCAGATACGCAGTATTTT; CDR3 protein: CASSQDQGWADTQYF
clone size: -; D gene: TRBD1; V gene: TRBV19; J gene: TRBJ2-1; CDR3 DNA: TGTGCCAGTAGTACCCAGGGACAGGGGAACAATGAGCAGTTCTTC; CDR3 protein: CASSTQGQGNNEQFF
clone size: -; D gene: TRBD1; V gene: TRBV6-5; J gene: TRBJ1-2; CDR3 DNA: TGTGCCAGCAGTTCGTACAGGGGGCAGCGTGGCTACACCTTC; CDR3 protein: CASSSYRGQRGYTF
clone size: -; D gene: -; V gene: TRBV14; J gene: TRBJ1-2; CDR3 DNA: TGTGCCAGCAGCCAAGGGACCCCGCGACTATATGGCTACACCTTC; CDR3 protein: CASSQGTPRLYGYTF
clone size: -; D gene: -; V gene: TRBV11-1; J gene: TRBJ2-5; CDR3 DNA: TGTGCCAGCAGCCCAGGTACTCAAGAGACCCAGTACTTC; CDR3 protein: CASSPGTQETQYF
clone size: -; D gene: TRBD2; V gene: TRBV11-2; J gene: TRBJ2-5; CDR3 DNA: TGTGCCAGCAGCTTAGACACCCAGGGACTAGCGGGAGGTTCCCAGTACTTC; CDR3 protein: CASSLDTQGLAGGSQYF
clone size: -; D gene: TRBD1; V gene: TRBV5-1; J gene: TRBJ1-2; CDR3 DNA: TGCGCCAGCAGCCCAGAACAGGGGGCGGGAAACTATGGCTACACCTTC; CDR3 protein: CASSPEQGAGNYGYTF
clone size: -; D gene: TRBD1; V gene: TRBV9; J gene: TRBJ1-2; CDR3 DNA: TGTGCCAGCAGCTCTCTGGCGGGACAGAAATATGGCTACACCTTC; CDR3 protein: CASSSLAGQKYGYTF
clone size: -; D gene: TRBD2; V gene: TRBV5-4; J gene: TRBJ2-1; CDR3 DNA: TGTGCCAGCAGCTTGGGACTAGCGGACTACAATGAGCAGTTCTTC; CDR3 protein: CASSLGLADYNEQFF
clone size: few; D gene: -; V gene: TRBV10-2; J gene: TRBJ1-4; CDR3 DNA: TGCGCCAGCAGTGAGTTCGGTGAAAAACTGTTTTTT; CDR3 protein: CASSEFGEKLFF
clone size: -; D gene: TRBD1; V gene: TRBV30; J gene: TRBJ1-5; CDR3 DNA: TGTGCCTGGAGAGACAGGGGGACCAACAATCAGCCCCAGCATTTT; CDR3 protein: CAWRDRGTNNQPQHF
clone size: -; D gene: -; V gene: TRBV5-4; J gene: TRBJ2-7; CDR3 DNA: TGTGCCAGCAGCTTCCTAGGTGCATACGAGCAGTACTTC; CDR3 protein: CASSFLGAYEQYF
clone size: -; D gene: -; V gene: TRBV27; J gene: TRBJ1-1; CDR3 DNA: TGTGCCAGCAGTTGGAGAGCGAACACTGAAGCTTTCTTT; CDR3 protein: CASSWRANTEAFF
clone size: once; D gene: -; V gene: TRBV27; J gene: TRBJ2-1; CDR3 DNA: TGTGCCAGCAGTTTAAGGACAGCTTACAATGAGCAGTTCTTC; CDR3 protein: CASSLRTAYNEQFF
clone size: -; D gene: -; V gene: TRBV12-5; J gene: TRBJ1-2; CDR3 DNA: TGTGCTAGTGGTTCTGGCGGGCTGGGGTATGGCTACACCTTC; CDR3 protein: CASGSGGLGYGYTF
clone size: -; D gene: -; V gene: TRBV12-2; J gene: TRBJ1-5; CDR3 DNA: TGTGCAAGTCGCCGCCGAATGACAGGAAATAGCAATCAGCCCCAGCATTTT; CDR3 protein: CASRRRMTGNSNQPQHF
clone size: -; D gene: -; V gene: TRBV2; J gene: TRBJ1-1; CDR3 DNA: TGTGCCAGCAGTCCCGTTATGACGACTAACACTGAAGCTTTCTTT; CDR3 protein: CASSPVMTTNTEAFF
clone size: few; D gene: -; V gene: TRBV5-6; J gene: TRBJ1-6; CDR3 DNA: TGTGCCAGCACCATCACCAACAGGGAAGGCTCCTATAATTCACCCCTCCACTTT; CDR3 protein: CASTITNREGSYNSPLHF
clone size: -; D gene: TRBD2; V gene: TRBV5-4; J gene: TRBJ2-1; CDR3 DNA: TGTGCCAGCAGTAGACCGACTAGCGGGAGTCGTGATGAGCAGTTCTTC; CDR3 protein: CASSRPTSGSRDEQFF
clone size: -; D gene: TRBD2; V gene: TRBV3-1/TRBV3-2; J gene: TRBJ2-1; CDR3 DNA: TGTGCCAGCAGCCAAGTTTCCGGGACTAGCGGCTACAATGAGCAGTTCTTC; CDR3 protein: CASSQVSGTSGYNEQFF
clone size: -; D gene: -; V gene: TRBV30; J gene: TRBJ1-5; CDR3 DNA: TGTGCCTGGGGGCAGGGATTAGGTCAGCCCCAGCATTTT; CDR3 protein: CAWGQGLGQPQHF
clone size: -; D gene: TRBD2; V gene: TRBV11-2; J gene: TRBJ2-6; CDR3 DNA: TGTGCCAGCAGCTTGGGAGGGTACGGGGCCAACGTCCTGACTTTC; CDR3 protein: CASSLGGYGANVLTF
clone size: -; D gene: TRBD1; V gene: TRBV18; J gene: TRBJ1-1; CDR3 DNA: TGTGCCAGCTCACTTCGACAGGGGGAAAACACTGAAGCTTTCTTT; CDR3 protein: CASSLRQGENTEAFF
clone size: once; D gene: -; V gene: TRBV29-1; J gene: TRBJ2-3; CDR3 DNA: TGCAGCGTCGACTCCGGGGGGCCTAACACAGATACGCAGTATTTT; CDR3 protein: CSVDSGGPNTDTQYF
clone size: -; D gene: TRBD1; V gene: TRBV5-1; J gene: TRBJ2-5; CDR3 DNA: TGCGCCAGCAGCTGGGGGACAGGTTGGGAGACCCAGTACTTC; CDR3 protein: CASSWGTGWETQYF